This TCR beta chain appears in the sequencing data of a study of CD8+CD57+ T cells in acquired aplastic anemia. Study at large: DNA per sorted CD4+ or CD8+ sample ranged about 0.17 to 30 ug, averaging roughly 3.3 ug.

Study-wide findings and caveats: Patients shared about 30 CD8+ CDR3 sequences with controls.

Previously, flow cytometry had revealed CD8+CD57+ cell expansion in the patients chosen for sequencing. Patients had undergone no therapy by the time their blood was sampled. This clonotype was counted many times. Its antigen is unidentified. CDR1 is SGHRS, CDR2 YFSETQ, per germline. The CDR3 is 14 residues long. Between the trimmed V and J ends, which lost 4 bases and 8 bases, there was a span of 19 bases. Genomic DNA, serving as template, underwent TCR beta VDJ and CDR3 profiling. TCRdb independently ran MiXCR on the reads; one entry per CDR3 protein. The sample includes 200,000 or so distinct CDR3 sequences, over 40% seen only once; the top ten take just under 20%.

Sequencing input: sorted CD4+, CD8+, or CD8+CD57+ T cells (not recorded which) from PBMCs. This sequence was found in a human donor with aplastic anemia. The chain recombines TRBV5-1 with TRBJ2-7, with D possibly matching TRBD1 (5 bases). The CDR3 is CASSLPDPQGQQYF. In DNA, the CDR3 is TGCGCCAGCAGCCTCCCCGATCCTCAGGGTCAGCAGTACTTC.